Below, 29 T cell receptor beta chains from the same sample are listed, as sequenced in a study of T cell changes during pregnancy in multiple sclerosis. TCRdb's copy holds only in-frame clones and misses some; the assay was immunoSEQ multiplex PCR. The sample carries 55,000 to 85,000 clones, about nine tenths recorded once. Sequenced here: CD4+ T cells from peripheral blood mononuclear cells, sampled after pregnancy. The source is a female donor with multiple sclerosis, enrolled in a pregnancy study.

J is TRBJ1-1 and V is TRBV30, with D tentatively TRBD1 (6 bases). The V gene's germline CDR1 is GTSNPN and CDR2 SVGIG (reference sequence). The CDR3 is 13 residues long. V was clipped by 3 bases and J by 2 bases, with 10 bases between them. This CDR3 is CAWSDRRNTEAFF. CDR3 nucleotide sequence: TGTGCCTGGAGCGACAGGCGTAACACTGAAGCTTTCTTT.

This clone occurred once. The genes are TRBV19 and TRBJ2-7; 8 nucleotides match TRBD1. After removal of 7 bases from V and 1 base from J, the junction contained 6 bases not matched to a gene. Looked up from germline, CDR1 is LNHDA and CDR2 is SQIVND (reference sequence). CDR3 length: 14 residues. The CDR3 region has the DNA TGTGCCAGTACCCCGACAGGGGAATCCTACGAGCAGTACTTC. This gives the protein CASTPTGESYEQYF.

The chain joins TRBV6-6 to TRBJ2-7; TRBD2 is a possible D gene (5 bases). V was trimmed by 6 bases and J by 5 bases, leaving 11 bases between them. Germline V lookup: CDR1 MNHNY, CDR2 SVGAGI (reference sequence). This CDR3 has 12 amino acids. The CDR3 sequence is CASRTTAHEQYF. The CDR3 bases are TGTGCCAGCAGGACTACAGCTCACGAGCAGTACTTC.

The genes are TRBV28 and TRBJ1-2; 7 bases are a match to TRBD1. Germline values: CDR1 MDHEN, CDR2 SYDVKM. This CDR3 region has 14 residues. J gave up 5 bases and V 7 bases, and 10 bases lay outside the gene matches. CDR3 residues: CASTQLGTAYGYTF. In nucleotides, the CDR3 is TGTGCCAGCACTCAACTAGGGACAGCATATGGCTACACCTTC.

CDR3 sequence reads: CASRNRVSQPQHF. As DNA, the CDR3 is TGTGCCAGCAGGAACAGGGTTAGTCAGCCCCAGCATTTT. The chain is built from TRBV27 and TRBJ1-5; possible D gene TRBD1, 6 bases. This CDR3 contains 13 residues. Per germline, CDR1 MNHEY and CDR2 SMNVEV (reference sequence). Deletions cut 6 bases from V and 6 bases from J, with 12 bases between.

The V gene is TRBV7-9, the J gene TRBJ2-7, with TRBD1 as a possible D gene (6 bases). The CDR3 has 17 residues. CDR1 is SEHNR and CDR2 is FQNEAQ in the germline V gene (reference sequence). Trimming stripped 5 bases from V and 0 bases from J, with 20 bases between. Written as DNA, the CDR3 is TGTGCCAGCAGCCGAGGGCCCCACAGGGTGTTCTCCTACGAGCAGTACTTC. Translating it yields CASSRGPHRVFSYEQYF.

CDR3 nucleotide sequence: TGTGCCAGCAGCGGGGGGGTAAATCAGCCCCAGCATTTT. Translated, it gives CASSGGVNQPQHF. This chain uses TRBV5-6 with TRBJ1-5; tentative D call: TRBD1 (5 bases). Trimming removed 4 bases at V and 4 bases at J, with 9 bases between. Germline loops: CDR1 SGHDT, CDR2 YYEEEE. This CDR3 is built from 13 residues.

The rearrangement links TRBV30 to TRBJ1-3; no clear D. Germline V gives CDR1 GTSNPN, CDR2 SVGIG (reference sequence). V dropped 2 bases and J dropped 2 bases, with 7 bases sitting between them. The CDR3 is 13 residues long. The CDR3: CAWSLGTGNTIYF. The CDR3 coding sequence is TGTGCCTGGAGTCTCGGGACTGGAAACACCATATATTTT.

The chain recombines TRBV11-1 with TRBJ1-1; D remains unclear. V dropped 4 bases and J dropped 0 bases, with 9 bases sitting between them. This CDR3 comprises 14 residues. Per the germline V gene, CDR1 is SGHAT and CDR2 is FQDESV (reference sequence). The CDR3 loop is CASSSRNLNTEAFF. The DNA for the CDR3 is TGTGCCAGCAGCTCCAGGAATTTGAACACTGAAGCTTTCTTT.

The gene calls are TRBV7-3 and TRBJ2-3; TRBD1 matches at 9 bases. Losses at the gene ends were 8 bases for V and 0 bases for J; bases not matched to a gene: 12. The CDR3 totals 17 residues. CDR1 SGHTA and CDR2 FQGTGA come from the germline V gene. CDR3 nucleotide sequence: TGTGCCAGCTCCGCGACAGGGGGGACAACTAGCACAGATACGCAGTATTTT. Translated, it gives CASSATGGTTSTDTQYF.

This chain joins TRBV18 and TRBJ1-2; the D gene is possibly TRBD1 (6 bases). CDR3 size: 13 residues. Germline lookup yields CDR1 KGHSH and CDR2 LQKENI. V was pared by 1 base and J by 8 bases, with 11 bases between. CDR3 nucleotide sequence: TGTGCCAGCTCACCACTACAGGGAGAAGGCTACACCTTC. Protein: CASSPLQGEGYTF.

The gene calls are TRBV19 and TRBJ1-2; 9 bases are shared with TRBD1. V dropped 4 bases and J dropped 4; count of bases not matched to a gene: 7. Per germline, CDR1 LNHDA and CDR2 SQIVND (reference sequence). The length of the CDR3 is 15 residues. The CDR3 protein is CASSTGTGRFYGYTF. As DNA, the CDR3 is TGTGCCAGTAGTACCGGGACAGGGAGATTCTATGGCTACACCTTC.

The chain is built from TRBV11-2 and TRBJ2-7; D remains unclear. This CDR3 is built from 15 residues. Germline assignment: CDR1 SGHAT and CDR2 FQNNGV. V lost 5 bases and J lost 2, with 16 bases in between. This CDR3 is CASSPPWAPPYEQYF. CDR3 bases: TGTGCCAGCAGCCCACCATGGGCACCTCCCTACGAGCAGTACTTC.

V and J are TRBV11-3 and TRBJ1-1, with 10 bases that match TRBD1. J was trimmed by 5 bases and V by 5 bases; bases with no gene match: 5. The CDR3 extends over 14 amino acids. From germline, CDR1 is SGHNT and CDR2 YENEEA. The CDR3 is CASSTGQGETEAFF. For the CDR3, the DNA is TGTGCCAGCAGCACAGGACAGGGGGAAACTGAAGCTTTCTTT.

The genes are TRBV7-2 and TRBJ2-7, with D possibly TRBD1 on 5 matching bases. V lost 5 bases to trimming and J lost 1 base, with 12 bases between them. The CDR3 runs 14 residues. The germline CDR1 and CDR2 sequences are SGHTA and FQGNSA. The CDR3 DNA reads as TGTGCCAGCAGCCCCCTAGGGGCATCCTACGAGCAGTACTTC. Translating gives CASSPLGASYEQYF.

V usage is TRBV6-1 and J usage is TRBJ2-7, with TRBD1 matching over 8 bases. V was clipped by 5 bases and J by 2 bases; unmatched bases: 5. The CDR3 extends over 14 amino acids. From germline, CDR1 is MNHNS and CDR2 SASEGT. For the CDR3, the DNA is TGTGCCAGCAGTTCGCGGACAGGGACCTACGAGCAGTACTTC. Encoded protein: CASSSRTGTYEQYF.

This chain uses TRBV30 with TRBJ2-2; TRBD2 is a possible D gene (5 bases). CDR3 length: 15 amino acids. Germline V gives CDR1 GTSNPN, CDR2 SVGIG (reference sequence). The ends were cut back, 5 bases at V and 2 bases at J, with 15 bases in the middle. CDR3 DNA sequence: TGTGCCTGGGGATTGGGAGATTCCAACACCGGGGAGCTGTTTTTT. Translated, it gives CAWGLGDSNTGELFF.

The V and J genes are TRBV7-3 and TRBJ2-7; D may be TRBD1 (6 bases). The CDR3 is made up of 14 amino acids. V was clipped by 2 bases and J by 5 bases, with 13 bases between them. Per germline, CDR1 SGHTA and CDR2 FQGTGA. CDR3 protein: CASSLLGRGHEQYF. The DNA for the CDR3 is TGTGCCAGCAGCTTACTTGGCAGGGGCCACGAGCAGTACTTC.

The chain carries TRBV28 and TRBJ1-5; 11 bases align to TRBD1. The CDR3 consists of 17 residues. V lost 4 bases to trimming and J lost 4 bases; unmatched junction nucleotides: 9. From germline, CDR1 is MDHEN and CDR2 SYDVKM. CDR3 loop: CASSSARTGGGNQPQHF. DNA of the CDR3: TGTGCCAGCAGTTCGGCAAGGACAGGGGGCGGTAATCAGCCCCAGCATTTT.

The J gene is TRBJ1-4, the V gene TRBV18; D remains unclear. CDR1 KGHSH and CDR2 LQKENI come from the germline V gene. The CDR3 is 16 amino acids. The germline V and J ends were trimmed by 1 base and 3 bases, with 12 bases remaining between them. CDR3 sequence reads: CASSPLYTGSNEKLFF. The CDR3 region has the DNA TGTGCCAGCTCACCACTTTACACCGGGTCTAATGAAAAACTGTTTTTT.

This chain connects TRBV5-1 to TRBJ2-1; 9 bases agree with TRBD2. The junction had 5 bases not matched to a gene; V was cut back by 1 base and J by 0 bases. CDR3 length equals 17 residues. Germline-derived CDR1 and CDR2 are SGHRS and YFSETQ. The DNA for the CDR3 is TGCGCCAGCAGCTTGAGGGTAGCGGGGGCCTCCTACAATGAGCAGTTCTTC. This translates into CASSLRVAGASYNEQFF.

The gene calls are TRBV10-2 and TRBJ2-1; 9 bases fit TRBD2. Per germline, CDR1 WSHSY and CDR2 SAAADI. This CDR3 has 15 residues. V lost 0 bases and J lost 8; bases outside the gene matches: 5. CDR3 in DNA: TGCGCCAGCAGTGAGTCGCCTAGCGGGAAGGATGAGCAGTTCTTC. It is translated as CASSESPSGKDEQFF.

The chain employs TRBV6-7 and TRBJ1-6; the D gene is possibly TRBD1 (5 bases). TRBV6-7 is marked as an open reading frame, function uncertain. This CDR3 region has 20 residues. V dropped 6 bases and J dropped 8 bases, with 32 bases sitting between them. CDR3 loop: CASSKQVRDGPVRVHSPLHF. The CDR3 bases are TGTGCCAGCAGCAAACAGGTCAGGGATGGACCAGTCCGGGTACATTCACCCCTCCACTTT.

This chain links TRBV29-1 with TRBJ1-4, with no clear D. This CDR3 has 13 residues. The V gene's germline CDR1 is SQVTM and CDR2 ANQGSEA. Deletions cut 2 bases from V and 8 bases from J, with 12 bases between. The CDR3 protein is CSVELGTREKLFF. CDR3 sequence (DNA): TGCAGCGTTGAATTGGGCACAAGAGAAAAACTGTTTTTT. Full variable domain (remainder filled in from reference TRBV29-1 and TRBJ1-4): SAVISQKPSRDICQRGTSLTIQCQVDSQVTMMFWYRQQPGQSLTLIATANQGSEATYESGFVIDKFPISRPNLTFSTLTVSNMSPEDSSIYLCSVELGTREKLFFGSGTQLSVL.

CDR3: CASSERREGPSNQPQHF. CDR3 coding DNA: TGTGCCAGCAGTGAAAGGAGGGAAGGTCCAAGCAATCAGCCCCAGCATTTT. This chain joins TRBV6-1 and TRBJ1-5, with D unclear. CDR1 and CDR2 (germline): MNHNS, SASEGT. V lost 2 bases to trimming and J lost 1 base, with 15 bases between them. This CDR3 has 17 residues.

The V and J genes are TRBV30 and TRBJ2-1; no clear D. The germline CDR1 and CDR2 sequences are GTSNPN and SVGIG (reference sequence). The V gene lost 0 bases and the J gene lost 2 bases, with 8 bases spanning the gap. The CDR3 length is 14 residues. The chain's CDR3 is CAWSVSGPYNEQFF. The CDR3 nucleotides are TGTGCCTGGAGTGTATCAGGTCCCTACAATGAGCAGTTCTTC.

The chain couples TRBV7-8 to TRBJ2-7, with 8 positions matching TRBD1. Looked up from germline, CDR1 is SGHVS and CDR2 is FQNEAQ. The CDR3 runs to 15 residues. Losses at the gene ends were 6 bases for V and 2 bases for J; bases not matched to a gene: 9. The CDR3 loop reads CASSRTGGSPYEQYF. For the CDR3, the DNA is TGTGCCAGCAGTCGAACAGGGGGTTCTCCCTACGAGCAGTACTTC.

V gene TRBV4-1 combines with J gene TRBJ1-2; a possible D gene is TRBD1 (6 bases). Germline V CDR1 and CDR2: MGHRA, YSYEKL. CDR3 size: 17 residues. V was clipped by 0 bases and J by 8 bases, with 22 bases between them. The DNA for the CDR3 is TGCGCCAGCAGCCAAGAACCAGGGGCGACGTTTAGGGGGGGCTACACCTTC. Translation: CASSQEPGATFRGGYTF.

The chain has TRBV7-2 and TRBJ1-3; no firm D call. In germline, CDR1 is SGHTA, CDR2 FQGNSA. The CDR3 runs 15 residues. V lost 5 bases and J 0 bases, leaving 11 bases between the germline ends. In nucleotides, the CDR3 is TGTGCCAGCAGCCTAAATCGTCGCTCTGGAAACACCATATATTTT. Its translation is CASSLNRRSGNTIYF.